This T cell receptor beta chain was profiled in a study of T cells expressing NK-cell markers. As for the study in general: Sorted T-cell subsets CD3+CD56+NKG2C+, CD3+CD56+NKG2C- and CD3+CD56-NKG2C+ were TCR beta-sequenced. Just one sequenced donor of eight was HCMV-seronegative, while seven were seropositive. Study findings and constraints: Dominant NKG2C+ clonotype frequencies of roughly 1.0-8% of CD8+ T cells were measured in roughly 6 donors.

This CDR3 is 16 amino acids long. About this clonotype itself: No antigen is known for it.

TCRdb reprocessed the 5' RACE reads and stores each CDR3 protein as one record, lacking DNA. The sample has 400,000 or so distinct CDR3 sequences. Sequencing input: blood T cells: a sorted CD56 or NKG2C T cell subset, CD4+ or CD8+ T cells, or bulk PBMC T cells (not recorded which). The chain joins TRBV5-7 to TRBJ2-3; TCRdb outputs TRBD1, but without DNA this stays unchecked. TRBV5-7 is an open reading frame, and its role is uncertain. The receptor was derived from a woman aged 45-65 years in good health. The CDR3 region is CASSLGQGIGTDTQYF.